This is a list of T cell receptor beta chains from one sample in a study of blood T cell repertoires in COVID-19. The method was immunoSEQ multiplex PCR; TCRdb's version includes in-frame clones alone and lacks a portion of them. The data contain roughly 330,000 clones, 70% to 90% of them singletons. Sequencing was done on a sample of PBMCs or T cells enriched from blood (not recorded which). All receptors come from a woman aged 25 to 39 who had recovered from COVID-19. CDR3s include the opening cysteine and the closing phenylalanine or tryptophan. The order of the fields is V gene, clone size, D gene, J gene, CDR3 DNA, CDR3 protein. D genes are given only for firm matches. Only part of the rows carry a size: once, few, many, or a class if the clone is expanded.

TRBV28	-	TRBD2	TRBJ2-5	TGTGCCAGCAGTTTGCGACTAGCGGGGGGTAAAGAGACCCAGTACTTC	CASSLRLAGGKETQYF
TRBV5-1	few	-	TRBJ2-7	TGCGCCAGCAGAAGTAGCTCCTACGAGCAGTACTTC	CASRSSSYEQYF
TRBV4-3	-	-	TRBJ2-3	TGCGCCAGCAGCCAAGCGGGGGACGGCACAGATACGCAGTATTTT	CASSQAGDGTDTQYF
TRBV11-2	few	-	TRBJ1-2	TGTGCCAGCAGCTTAGATGCAGGGCGCTATGGCTACACCTTC	CASSLDAGRYGYTF
TRBV4-3	-	-	TRBJ2-7	TGCGCCAGCAGCCAAGATATCCGGGGTTCCTACGAGCAGTACTTC	CASSQDIRGSYEQYF
TRBV5-4	once	-	TRBJ2-5	TGTGCCAGCAGCTTAGGGGGACAAGAGACCCAGTACTTC	CASSLGGQETQYF
TRBV25-1	-	-	TRBJ1-1	TGTGCCAGCAGTGAATTATCCCAGGCAAACACTGAAGCTTTCTTT	CASSELSQANTEAFF
TRBV7-8	-	-	TRBJ1-4	TGTGCCAGCAGCTTAGGCGGGGTGAATGAAAAACTGTTTTTT	CASSLGGVNEKLFF
TRBV6-5	-	-	TRBJ2-2	TGTGCCAGCAGTTACTCAACTTCTAGCGCCACCGGGGAGCTGTTTTTT	CASSYSTSSATGELFF
TRBV6-5	-	TRBD1	TRBJ1-2	TGTGCCAGCAGTCGGGACAGGGACTATGGCTACACCTTC	CASSRDRDYGYTF
TRBV6-6	-	TRBD1	TRBJ1-1	TGTGCCAGCAGTTCCTCCGACAGGGCCACTGAAGCTTTCTTT	CASSSSDRATEAFF
TRBV10-3	-	TRBD1	TRBJ1-1	TGTGCCACTCGGATAGGACAGGGCAACACTGAAGCTTTCTTT	CATRIGQGNTEAFF
TRBV20-1	-	-	TRBJ2-5	TGCAGTGCTAGCTCTAAAGAGACCCAGTACTTC	CSASSKETQYF
TRBV6-5	few	TRBD1	TRBJ1-1	TGTGCCAGCAGTAAGGACAGGCGGAACACTGAAGCTTTCTTT	CASSKDRRNTEAFF
TRBV5-8	-	TRBD1	TRBJ1-2	TGTGCCCAAGAGGACAGGGCCTATGGCTACACCTTC	CAQEDRAYGYTF
TRBV11-3	-	TRBD2	TRBJ2-3	TGTGCCAGCAGCTTAGGAGCGGGGGACACAGATACGCAGTATTTT	CASSLGAGDTDTQYF
TRBV5-1	-	-	TRBJ2-2	TGCGCCAGCAGCCAGGGACACTTCCGGGACACCGGGGAGCTGTTTTTT	CASSQGHFRDTGELFF